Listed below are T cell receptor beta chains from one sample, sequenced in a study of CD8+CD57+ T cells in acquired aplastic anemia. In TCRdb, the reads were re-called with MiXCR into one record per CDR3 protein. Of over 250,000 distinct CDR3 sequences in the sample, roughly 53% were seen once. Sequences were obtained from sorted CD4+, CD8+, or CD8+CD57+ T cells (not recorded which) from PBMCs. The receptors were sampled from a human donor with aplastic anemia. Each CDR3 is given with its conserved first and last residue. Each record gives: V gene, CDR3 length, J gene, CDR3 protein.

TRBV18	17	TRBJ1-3	CAGSPATGDRSGNTIYF
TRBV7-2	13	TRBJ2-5	CASSSTAQETQYF
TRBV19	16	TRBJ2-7	CASSKYPDSATYEQYF
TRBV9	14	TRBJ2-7	CASSPADRGYEQYF
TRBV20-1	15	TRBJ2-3	CSARAGGRAADTQYF
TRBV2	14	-	CASSPAGVIDTQYF
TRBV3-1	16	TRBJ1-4	CASSQLRGPTNEKLFF
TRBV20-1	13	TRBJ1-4	CSAETGGSEKLFF
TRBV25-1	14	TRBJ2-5	CASSELGYQETQYF
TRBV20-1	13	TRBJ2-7	CSAPWPGTYEQYF
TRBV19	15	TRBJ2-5	CASMEGGRDQETQYF
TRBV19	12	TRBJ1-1	CASSTRGLGAFF
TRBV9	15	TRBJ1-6	CASSSRLAGNSPLHF
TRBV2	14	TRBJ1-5	CATRYGLSGQPQHF
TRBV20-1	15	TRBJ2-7	CSARDDWAGGAEQYF
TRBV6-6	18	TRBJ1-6	CASSYSGQGALLTSPLHF
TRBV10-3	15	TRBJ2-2	CAISARQTNTGELFF
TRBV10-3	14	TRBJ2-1	CAISGGPEYNEQFF
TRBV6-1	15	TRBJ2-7	CASSEAGGGTYEQYF
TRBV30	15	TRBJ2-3	CAWGNPSGAGDTQYF
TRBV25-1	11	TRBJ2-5	CASRFGETQYF
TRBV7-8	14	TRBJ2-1	CASNRAGSSNEQFF
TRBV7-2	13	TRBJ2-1	CASSQGYYNEQFF
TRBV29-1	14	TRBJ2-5	CSVSPGTSGETQYF
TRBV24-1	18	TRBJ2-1	CATSDSGTSGRFYNEQFF